This T cell receptor beta chain was captured by sequencing in a study of blood T cell repertoires in COVID-19. Whole-study context: The origin of the acute and convalescent COVID-19 samples was the United States, Italy and Spain. In each case, the material was cDNA or gDNA derived from T cells, B-cell-depleted T cells, or PBMCs.

V lost 6 bases, J lost 7 bases, and 15 bases lay in between. The length of the CDR3 is 13 residues. Per germline, CDR1 SNHLY and CDR2 FYNNEI. Study processing details: By means of reference gene primer amplification, nucleated cell counts were estimated. The data were produced by immunoSEQ multiplex PCR, yet TCRdb's version contains in-frame clones alone and is incomplete. The V and J calls and clone size come from that table; D and trimming were worked out from the DNA. The repertoire holds approximately 77,000 clones, more than 80% seen once, with about 18% in the top ten. The source of this sequence is a woman aged 60-75 years with acute or convalescent COVID-19. Sequenced sample: peripheral blood. V is TRBV2 and J is TRBJ1-2; D gene uncertain. CDR3 protein: CASSEQRLGGYTF. The CDR3 DNA is TGTGCCAGCAGCGAACAGAGACTCGGTGGCTACACCTTC.